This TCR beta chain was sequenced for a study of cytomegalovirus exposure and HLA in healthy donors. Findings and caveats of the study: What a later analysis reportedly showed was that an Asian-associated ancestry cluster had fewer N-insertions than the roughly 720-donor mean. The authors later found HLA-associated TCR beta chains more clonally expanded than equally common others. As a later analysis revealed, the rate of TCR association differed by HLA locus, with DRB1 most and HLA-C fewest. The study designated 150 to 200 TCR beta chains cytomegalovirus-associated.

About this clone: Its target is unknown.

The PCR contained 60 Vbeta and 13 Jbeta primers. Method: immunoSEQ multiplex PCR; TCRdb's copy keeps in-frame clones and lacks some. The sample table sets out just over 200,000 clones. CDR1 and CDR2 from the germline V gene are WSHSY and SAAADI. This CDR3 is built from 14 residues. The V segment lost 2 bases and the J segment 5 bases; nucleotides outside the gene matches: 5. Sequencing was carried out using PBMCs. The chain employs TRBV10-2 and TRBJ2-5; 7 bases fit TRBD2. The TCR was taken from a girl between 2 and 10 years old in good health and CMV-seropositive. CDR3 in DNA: TGCGCCAGCAGTGAGGGAGCGGGATGGGAGACCCAGTACTTC. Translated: CASSEGAGWETQYF.